The T cell receptor (beta chain) described here comes from a study of identical twins. CDR1 is SGHKS and CDR2 is YYEKEE in the germline V gene (reference sequence). V was cut by 2 bases and J by 10 bases, with 23 bases left in between. This CDR3 is 16 amino acids long. There were only healthy Caucasians among the donors. This clonotype was seen a handful of times. TCRdb re-called the 5' RACE reads through MiXCR, storing one row per CDR3 protein. The repertoire includes some 500,000 distinct CDR3 sequences, 14% of them detected once, and about 0.52% sits in the top ten. This sample also appeared in a second study, on yellow fever vaccine responses in identical twins.

Source material: CD4+ T cells sorted from blood. This chain links TRBV5-5 with TRBJ2-3; D tentatively reads TRBD1 or TRBD2 (5 bases each). This sequence originates from a woman aged 18-29 years in good health. CDR3 region: CASSFSGLDSYLPQYF. CDR3 nucleotide sequence: TGTGCCAGCAGCTTTTCAGGACTTGACAGCTACCTGCCGCAGTATTTT.